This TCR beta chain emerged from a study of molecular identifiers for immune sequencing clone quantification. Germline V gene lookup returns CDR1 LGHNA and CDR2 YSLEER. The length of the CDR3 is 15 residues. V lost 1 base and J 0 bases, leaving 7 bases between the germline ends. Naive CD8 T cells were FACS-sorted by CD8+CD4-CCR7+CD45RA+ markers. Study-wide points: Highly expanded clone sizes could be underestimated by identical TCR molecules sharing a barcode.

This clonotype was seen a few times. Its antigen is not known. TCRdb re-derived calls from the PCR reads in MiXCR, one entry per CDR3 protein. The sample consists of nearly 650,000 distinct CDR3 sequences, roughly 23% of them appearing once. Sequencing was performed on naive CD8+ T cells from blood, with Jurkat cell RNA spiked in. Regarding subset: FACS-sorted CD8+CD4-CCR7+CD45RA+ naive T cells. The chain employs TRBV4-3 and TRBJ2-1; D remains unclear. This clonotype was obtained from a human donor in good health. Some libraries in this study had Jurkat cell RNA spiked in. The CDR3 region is CASSQGRISYNEQFF. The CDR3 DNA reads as TGCGCCAGCAGCCAAGGGCGGATCTCCTACAATGAGCAGTTCTTC.